This T cell receptor beta chain was sequenced for a study of blood T cell repertoires in COVID-19. Study background: COVID-19 samples, acute and convalescent, were from the United States, Italy and Spain. The analysed material was cDNA or gDNA that came from T cells, B-cell-depleted T cells, or PBMCs.

This CDR3 contains 16 residues. J gave up 5 bases and V 0 bases, and 8 bases lay outside the gene matches. CDR1 is GTSNPN, CDR2 SVGIG, per germline (reference sequence). This clone came up a few times. As processed by the authors: Reference gene primer amplification gave estimated nucleated cell counts. Using immunoSEQ multiplex PCR, the repertoire was profiled, and TCRdb retains in-frame clones only, with some absent. The DNA gave D and trimming, while V, J and clone size come from that table. The data show some 29,000 clones, about 89% seen once. Specimen: peripheral blood. The chain uses TRBV30 and TRBJ2-5; 11 nucleotides line up with TRBD1. The TCR comes from a human donor in a cohort sampled during active COVID-19. CDR3 DNA sequence: TGTGCCTGGAGTGTAGTGGACAGGGGGCGGAGGGAGACCCAGTACTTC. As protein: CAWSVVDRGRRETQYF.